The TCR beta chain under discussion was sequenced for a study of blood T cell repertoires in COVID-19. Across the study: The study drew acute and convalescent COVID-19 samples from the United States, Italy and Spain.

Generated by immunoSEQ multiplex PCR, the TCRdb table keeps only in-frame clones and is missing some. The sample yields just under 30,000 clones, 75% to 90% seen once. The CDR3 has 16 amino acids. Unmatched junction bases numbered 9, after V lost 2 bases and J lost 7 bases. Germline CDR1 KGHSH, CDR2 LQKENI. The sequence came from an elderly man with acute or convalescent COVID-19. Source material: peripheral blood. The chain has TRBV18 and TRBJ1-1; TRBD1 agrees at 11 bases. Here the CDR3 DNA reads TGTGCCAGCTCACCAAGCGCCGGGACAGGGGGTGGTGAAGCTTTCTTT. It codes for CASSPSAGTGGGEAFF. Filled out from reference TRBV18 and TRBJ1-1, the complete variable domain reads NAGVMQNPRHLVRRRGQEARLRCSPMKGHSHVYWYRQLPEEGLKFMVYLQKENIIDESGMPKERFSAEFPKEGPSILRIQQVVRGDSAAYFCASSPSAGTGGGEAFFGQGTRLTVV.